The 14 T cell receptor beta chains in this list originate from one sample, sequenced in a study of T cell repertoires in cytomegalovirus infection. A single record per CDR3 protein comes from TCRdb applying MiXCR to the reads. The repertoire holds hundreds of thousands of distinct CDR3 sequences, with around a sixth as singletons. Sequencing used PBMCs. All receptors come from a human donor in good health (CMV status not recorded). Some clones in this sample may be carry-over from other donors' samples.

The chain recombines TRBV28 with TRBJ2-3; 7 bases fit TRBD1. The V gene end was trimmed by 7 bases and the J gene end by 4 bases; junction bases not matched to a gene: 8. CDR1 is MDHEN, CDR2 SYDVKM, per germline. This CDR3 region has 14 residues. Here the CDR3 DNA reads TGTGCCAGCAACCTCCTTCAGGGGGCAGATACGCAGTATTTT. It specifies CASNLLQGADTQYF.

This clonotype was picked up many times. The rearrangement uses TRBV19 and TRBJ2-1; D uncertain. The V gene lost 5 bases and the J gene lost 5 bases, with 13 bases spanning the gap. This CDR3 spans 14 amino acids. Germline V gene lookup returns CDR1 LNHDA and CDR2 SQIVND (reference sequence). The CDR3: CASSSTVRHNEQFF. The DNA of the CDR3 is TGTGCCAGTAGTTCGACGGTCCGTCACAATGAGCAGTTCTTC.

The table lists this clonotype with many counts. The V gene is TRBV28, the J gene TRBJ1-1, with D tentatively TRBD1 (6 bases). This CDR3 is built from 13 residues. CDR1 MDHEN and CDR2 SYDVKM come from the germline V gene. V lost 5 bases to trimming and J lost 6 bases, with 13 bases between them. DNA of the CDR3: TGTGCCAGCAGTCCGAGGGACAACGCTGAAGCTTTCTTT. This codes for CASSPRDNAEAFF.

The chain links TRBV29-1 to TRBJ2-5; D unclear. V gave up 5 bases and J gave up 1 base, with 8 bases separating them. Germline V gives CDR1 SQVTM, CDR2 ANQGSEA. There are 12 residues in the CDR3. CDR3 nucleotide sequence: TGCAGCGTTATACAGAGCCAAGAGACCCAGTACTTC. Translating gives CSVIQSQETQYF.

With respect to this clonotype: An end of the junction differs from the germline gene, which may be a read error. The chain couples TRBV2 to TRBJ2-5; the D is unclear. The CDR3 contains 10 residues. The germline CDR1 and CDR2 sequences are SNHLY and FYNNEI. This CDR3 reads CASREETQYF. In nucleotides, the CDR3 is TGTGCCAGCAGGGAAGAGACCCAGTACTTC.

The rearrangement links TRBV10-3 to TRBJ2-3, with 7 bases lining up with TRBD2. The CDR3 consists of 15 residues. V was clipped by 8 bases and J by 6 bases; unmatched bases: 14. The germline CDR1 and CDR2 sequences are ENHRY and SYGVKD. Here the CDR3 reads CAIAEFGEGLDTQYF. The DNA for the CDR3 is TGTGCCATCGCGGAATTTGGGGAGGGCTTGGATACGCAGTATTTT.

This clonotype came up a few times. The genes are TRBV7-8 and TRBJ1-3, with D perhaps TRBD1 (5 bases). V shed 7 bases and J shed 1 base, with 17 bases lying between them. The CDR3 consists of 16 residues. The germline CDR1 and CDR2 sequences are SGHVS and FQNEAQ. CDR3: CASTPRGGNSGNTIYF. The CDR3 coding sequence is TGTGCCAGCACCCCTCGGGGCGGAAATTCTGGAAACACCATATATTTT. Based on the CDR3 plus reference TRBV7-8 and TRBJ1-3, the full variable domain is GAGVSQSPRYKVAKRGQDVALRCDPISGHVSLFWYQQALGQGPEFLTYFQNEAQLDKSGLPSDRFFAERPEGSVSTLKIQRTQQEDSAVYLCASTPRGGNSGNTIYFGEGSWLTVV.

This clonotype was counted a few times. CDR3: CASSLVRQTQETQYF. The CDR3 region has the DNA TGTGCCAGCAGCTTAGTTCGACAGACACAAGAGACCCAGTACTTC. The J gene is TRBJ2-5, the V gene TRBV7-9; D may be TRBD1 (5 bases). Germline CDR1 reads SEHNR; CDR2 reads FQNEAQ (reference sequence). V shed 1 base and J shed 2 bases, with 11 bases lying between them. The CDR3 loop spans 15 amino acids. The complete variable domain, with remaining parts taken from reference TRBV7-9 and TRBJ2-5, reads DTGVSQNPRHKITKRGQNVTFRCDPISEHNRLYWYRQTLGQGPEFLTYFQNEAQLEKSRLLSDRFSAERPKGSFSTLEIQRTEQGDSAMYLCASSLVRQTQETQYFGPGTRLLVL.

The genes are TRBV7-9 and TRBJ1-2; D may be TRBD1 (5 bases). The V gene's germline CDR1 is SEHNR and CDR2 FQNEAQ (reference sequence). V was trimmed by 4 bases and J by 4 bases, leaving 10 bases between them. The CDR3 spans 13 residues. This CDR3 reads CASSSTAVYGYTF. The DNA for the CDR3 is TGTGCCAGCAGCTCGACAGCAGTCTATGGCTACACCTTC. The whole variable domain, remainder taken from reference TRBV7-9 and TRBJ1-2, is DTGVSQNPRHKITKRGQNVTFRCDPISEHNRLYWYRQTLGQGPEFLTYFQNEAQLEKSRLLSDRFSAERPKGSFSTLEIQRTEQGDSAMYLCASSSTAVYGYTFGSGTRLTVV.

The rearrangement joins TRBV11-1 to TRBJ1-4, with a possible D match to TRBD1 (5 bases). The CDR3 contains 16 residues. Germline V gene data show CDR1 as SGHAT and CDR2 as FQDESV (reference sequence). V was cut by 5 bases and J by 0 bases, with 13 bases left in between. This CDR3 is CASSVQTDATNEKLFF. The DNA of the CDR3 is TGTGCCAGCAGCGTACAGACAGATGCAACTAATGAAAAACTGTTTTTT. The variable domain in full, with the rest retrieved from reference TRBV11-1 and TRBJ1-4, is EAEVAQSPRYKITEKSQAVAFWCDPISGHATLYWYRQILGQGPELLVQFQDESVVDDSQLPKDRFSAERLKGVDSTLKIQPAELGDSAMYLCASSVQTDATNEKLFFGSGTQLSVL.

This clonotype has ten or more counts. The CDR3 protein is CASSPHRGDPEAFF. The CDR3 nucleotides read TGCGCCAGCAGCCCCCATCGGGGGGACCCTGAAGCTTTCTTT. The J gene is TRBJ1-1, the V gene TRBV4-1; tentatively, D is TRBD1 (5 bases). Germline loops: CDR1 MGHRA, CDR2 YSYEKL. Trimming removed 4 bases from V and 6 bases from J, with 15 bases in between. This CDR3 spans 14 amino acids.

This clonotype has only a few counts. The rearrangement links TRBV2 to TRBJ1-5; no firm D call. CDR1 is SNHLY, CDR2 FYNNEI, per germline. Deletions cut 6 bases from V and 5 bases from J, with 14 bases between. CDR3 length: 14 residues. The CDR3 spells CASRADGADQPQHF. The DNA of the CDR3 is TGTGCCAGCAGGGCTGACGGCGCGGATCAGCCCCAGCATTTT.

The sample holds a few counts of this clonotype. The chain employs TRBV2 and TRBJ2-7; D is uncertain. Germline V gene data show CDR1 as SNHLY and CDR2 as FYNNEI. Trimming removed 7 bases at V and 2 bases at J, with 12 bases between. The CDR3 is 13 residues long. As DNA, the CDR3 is TGTGCCAGCAACCAGTTCCTCACCTACGAGCAGTACTTC. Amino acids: CASNQFLTYEQYF.

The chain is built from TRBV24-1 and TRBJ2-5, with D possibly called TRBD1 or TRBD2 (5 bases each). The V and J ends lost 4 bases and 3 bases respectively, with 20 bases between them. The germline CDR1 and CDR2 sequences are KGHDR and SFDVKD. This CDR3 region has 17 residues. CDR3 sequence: CATSDAKTGGREETQYF. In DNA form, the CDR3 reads TGTGCCACCAGTGACGCCAAGACTGGGGGACGGGAAGAGACCCAGTACTTC.